The present entry profiles one T cell receptor beta chain with its context. Assay used: immunoSEQ multiplex PCR; TCRdb lists only in-frame clones, some missing. The sample lists some 150,000 clones; approximately 94% were seen once. These data belong to a study of T cell responses to AZD1222 COVID-19 vaccine. The sample consisted of peripheral blood, taken on day 0 of AZD1222 vaccination. The source of this sequence is an adult in good health.

The CDR3 region has the DNA TGTGCCAGCAGTGGGGGGGGAAATCTTTCCCAGTACTTC. Its translation: CASSGGGNLSQYF. This sequence joins TRBV2 and TRBJ2-5; 7 bases map to TRBD2. The V gene end was trimmed by 4 bases and the J gene end by 9 bases; junction bases not matched to a gene: 8. The CDR3 is 13 amino acids. The germline gives CDR1 SNHLY, CDR2 FYNNEI.